This T cell receptor (beta chain) was recovered during a study of cytomegalovirus exposure and HLA in healthy donors. The V and J ends lost 6 bases and 3 bases respectively, with 9 bases between them. The CDR3 has 12 residues. Germline CDR1 MNHEY, CDR2 SMNVEV (reference sequence). Points from the study as a whole: Specificity for CMV antigens was confirmed in vitro for a few of the CMV-associated chains. The study labeled more than 150 TCR beta chains cytomegalovirus-associated.

The protocol was immunoSEQ multiplex PCR, while the TCRdb copy is restricted to in-frame clones and leaves out a portion. The sample carries tens of thousands of clones, more than 85% recorded once. Worth noting for this clone: Its antigen remains unknown.

The V call is TRBV27, the J call TRBJ2-7; D might be TRBD1 (6 bases). The TCR sequence derives from a man between 18 and 29 years old in good health and CMV-seronegative. The sample was PBMCs. The CDR3 region is CASSLDSYEQYF. In DNA, the CDR3 is TGTGCCAGCAGCTTGGACAGCTACGAGCAGTACTTC.